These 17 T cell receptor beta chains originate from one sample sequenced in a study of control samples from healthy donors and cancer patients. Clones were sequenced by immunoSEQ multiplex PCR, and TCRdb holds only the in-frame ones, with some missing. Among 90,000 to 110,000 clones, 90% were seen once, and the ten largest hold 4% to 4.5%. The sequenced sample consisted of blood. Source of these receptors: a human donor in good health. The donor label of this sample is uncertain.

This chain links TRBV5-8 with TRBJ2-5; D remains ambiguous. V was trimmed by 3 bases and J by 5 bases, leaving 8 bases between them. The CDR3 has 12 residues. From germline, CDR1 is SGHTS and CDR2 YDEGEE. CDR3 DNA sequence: TGTGCCAGCAGCTCCCTCCGGGAGACCCAGTACTTC. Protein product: CASSSLRETQYF.

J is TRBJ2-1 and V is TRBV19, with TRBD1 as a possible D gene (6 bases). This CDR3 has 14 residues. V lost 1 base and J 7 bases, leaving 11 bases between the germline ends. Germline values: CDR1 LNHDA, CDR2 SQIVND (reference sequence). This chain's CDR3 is CASSIAGQRNEQFF. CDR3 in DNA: TGTGCCAGTAGTATAGCCGGACAGAGGAATGAGCAGTTCTTC.

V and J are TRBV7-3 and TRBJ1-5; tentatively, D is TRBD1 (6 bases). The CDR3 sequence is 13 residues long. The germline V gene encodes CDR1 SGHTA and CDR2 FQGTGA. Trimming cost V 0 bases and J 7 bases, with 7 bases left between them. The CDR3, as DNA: TGTGCCAGCAGCTTAACAGGGGGGCAGCCCCAGCATTTT. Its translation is CASSLTGGQPQHF.

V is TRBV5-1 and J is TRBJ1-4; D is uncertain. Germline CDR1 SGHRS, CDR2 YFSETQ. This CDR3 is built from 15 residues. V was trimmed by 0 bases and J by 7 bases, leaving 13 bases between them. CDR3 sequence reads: CASSLGGVRGEKLFF. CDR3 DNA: TGCGCCAGCAGCTTGGGTGGGGTTCGGGGTGAAAAACTGTTTTTT.

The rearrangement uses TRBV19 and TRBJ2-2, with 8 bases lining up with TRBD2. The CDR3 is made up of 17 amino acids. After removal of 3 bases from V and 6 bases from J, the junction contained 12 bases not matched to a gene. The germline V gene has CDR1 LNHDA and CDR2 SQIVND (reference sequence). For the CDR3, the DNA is TGTGCCAGTAGTATCCTAATGGGGACTAGTACACCCGGGGAGCTGTTTTTT. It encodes CASSILMGTSTPGELFF.

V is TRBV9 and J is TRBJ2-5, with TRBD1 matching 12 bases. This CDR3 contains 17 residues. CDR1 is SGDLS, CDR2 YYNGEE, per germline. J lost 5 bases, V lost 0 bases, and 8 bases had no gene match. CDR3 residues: CASSVEEGTGGMETQYF. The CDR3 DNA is TGTGCCAGCAGCGTAGAGGAGGGGACAGGGGGCATGGAGACCCAGTACTTC.

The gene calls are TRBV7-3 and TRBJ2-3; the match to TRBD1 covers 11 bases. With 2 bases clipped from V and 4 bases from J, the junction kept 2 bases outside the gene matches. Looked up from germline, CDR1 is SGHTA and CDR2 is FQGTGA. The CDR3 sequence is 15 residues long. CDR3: CASSLGQGAADTQYF. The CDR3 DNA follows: TGTGCCAGCAGCTTAGGACAGGGGGCCGCAGATACGCAGTATTTT.

The CDR3 protein is CASSHRQLEETQYF. In nucleotides, the CDR3 is TGTGCCAGCAGCCATAGGCAACTTGAGGAGACCCAGTACTTC. This chain links TRBV3-1 (or the pseudogene TRBV3-2) with TRBJ2-5, with unresolved D. V lost 3 bases, J lost 5 bases, and 13 bases lay in between. Germline values: CDR1 LGHDT, CDR2 YNNKEL (reference sequence). The CDR3 covers 14 residues.

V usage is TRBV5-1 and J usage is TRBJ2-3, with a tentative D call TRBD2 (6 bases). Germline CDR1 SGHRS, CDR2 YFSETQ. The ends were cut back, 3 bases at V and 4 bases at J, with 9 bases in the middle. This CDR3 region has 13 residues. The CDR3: CASSSGGPDTQYF. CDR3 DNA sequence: TGCGCCAGCAGCTCCGGAGGGCCAGATACGCAGTATTTT.

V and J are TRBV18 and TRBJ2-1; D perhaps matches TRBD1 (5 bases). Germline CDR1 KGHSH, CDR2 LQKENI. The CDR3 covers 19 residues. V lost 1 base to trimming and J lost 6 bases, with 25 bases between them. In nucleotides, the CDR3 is TGTGCCAGCTCACCACGAATAGGTCAGGGTCAAGAAAGAAGCAATGAGCAGTTCTTC. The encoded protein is CASSPRIGQGQERSNEQFF.

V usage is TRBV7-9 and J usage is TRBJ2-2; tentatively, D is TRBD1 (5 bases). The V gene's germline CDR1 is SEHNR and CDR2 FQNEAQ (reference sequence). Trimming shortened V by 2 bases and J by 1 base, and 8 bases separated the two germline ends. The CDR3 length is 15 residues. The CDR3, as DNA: TGTGCCAGCAGCTTACATGACAGGAACACCGGGGAGCTGTTTTTT. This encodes CASSLHDRNTGELFF.

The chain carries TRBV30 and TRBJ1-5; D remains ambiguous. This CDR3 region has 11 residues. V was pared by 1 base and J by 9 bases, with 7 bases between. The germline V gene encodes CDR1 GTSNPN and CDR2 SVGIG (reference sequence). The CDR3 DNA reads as TGTGCCTGGAGTGACGGGAGGCCCCAGCATTTT. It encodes CAWSDGRPQHF.

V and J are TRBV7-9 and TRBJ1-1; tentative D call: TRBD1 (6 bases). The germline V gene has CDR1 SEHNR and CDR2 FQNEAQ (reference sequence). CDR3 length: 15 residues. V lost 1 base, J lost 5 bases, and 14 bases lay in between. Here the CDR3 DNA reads TGTGCCAGCAGCTTAGTTGTGGGCAGGGGAACTGAAGCTTTCTTT. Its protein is CASSLVVGRGTEAFF. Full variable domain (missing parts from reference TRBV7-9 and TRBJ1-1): DTGVSQNPRHKITKRGQNVTFRCDPISEHNRLYWYRQTLGQGPEFLTYFQNEAQLEKSRLLSDRFSAERPKGSFSTLEIQRTEQGDSAMYLCASSLVVGRGTEAFFGQGTRLTVV.

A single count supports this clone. CDR3 residues: CASGRNSGNTIYF. In DNA, the CDR3 is TGTGCCAGTGGACGGAATTCTGGAAACACCATATATTTT. The chain uses TRBV12-3 or TRBV12-4 and TRBJ1-3; no definite D call. The CDR3 length is 13 residues. Trimming removed 9 bases at V and 1 base at J, with 10 bases between.

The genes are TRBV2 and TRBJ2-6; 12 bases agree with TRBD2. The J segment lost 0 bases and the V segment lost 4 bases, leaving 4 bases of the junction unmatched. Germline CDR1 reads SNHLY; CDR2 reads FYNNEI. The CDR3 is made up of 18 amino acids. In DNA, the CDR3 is TGTGCCAGCAGTGGGACTAGCGGGGTACACTCTGGGGCCAACGTCCTGACTTTC. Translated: CASSGTSGVHSGANVLTF.

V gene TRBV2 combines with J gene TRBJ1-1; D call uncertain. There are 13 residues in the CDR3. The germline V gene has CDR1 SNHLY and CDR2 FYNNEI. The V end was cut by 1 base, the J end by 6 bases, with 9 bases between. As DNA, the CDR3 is TGTGCCAGCAGTGAAGACCTACGGGCTGAAGCTTTCTTT. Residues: CASSEDLRAEAFF.

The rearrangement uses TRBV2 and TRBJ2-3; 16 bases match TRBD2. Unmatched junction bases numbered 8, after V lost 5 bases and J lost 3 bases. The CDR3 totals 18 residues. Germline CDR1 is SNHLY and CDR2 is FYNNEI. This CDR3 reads CASSPGTSGGAGTDTQYF. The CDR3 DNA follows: TGTGCCAGCAGTCCCGGGACTAGCGGGGGGGCGGGGACAGATACGCAGTATTTT.